A single sample gave rise to the 30 T cell receptor beta chains below, sequenced in a study of cytomegalovirus exposure and HLA in healthy donors. This table comes from immunoSEQ multiplex PCR, and its TCRdb copy is limited to in-frame clones, with some not included. The sample lists fewer than 90,000 clones; 96% were seen once. The sample taken for sequencing was PBMCs. These receptors originate from a man younger than 30 in good health and CMV-seropositive.

This clone was recorded only once. J is TRBJ2-7 and V is TRBV10-1; weak D call: TRBD2 (5 bases). CDR3 length: 15 amino acids. From germline, CDR1 is WNHNN and CDR2 SYGVQD (reference sequence). Trimming cost V 3 bases and J 0 bases, with 12 bases left between them. In DNA form, the CDR3 reads TGCGCCAGCAGTGAAGTTTCAGGACTCTCCTACGAGCAGTACTTC. Amino acid sequence: CASSEVSGLSYEQYF.

CDR3 nucleotides: TGTGCCAGCTCACTGACAGCACCTTCCTACGAGCAGTACTTC. Amino acids: CASSLTAPSYEQYF. The chain has TRBV18 and TRBJ2-7, with D perhaps TRBD1 (5 bases). Trimming took 4 bases from V and 1 from J, leaving 11 bases between them. The germline gives CDR1 KGHSH, CDR2 LQKENI. This CDR3 is 14 amino acids long.

The chain combines TRBV29-1 with TRBJ2-7, with 9 bases fitting TRBD2. V shed 5 bases and J 2 bases; nucleotides not matched to a gene: 1. Per the germline V gene, CDR1 is SQVTM and CDR2 is ANQGSEA. The CDR3 totals 12 residues. The chain's CDR3 is CSVLAGTYEQYF. The DNA for the CDR3 is TGCAGCGTTCTAGCGGGGACCTACGAGCAGTACTTC.

V and J are TRBV11-2 and TRBJ1-1; possibly TRBD1 for D (5 bases). Between the trimmed V and J ends, which lost 0 bases and 9 bases, there was a span of 11 bases. CDR1 and CDR2 from the germline V gene are SGHAT and FQNNGV. The CDR3 length is 13 residues. The CDR3 loop reads CASSLDRGGKAFF. In nucleotides, the CDR3 is TGTGCCAGCAGCTTAGATAGGGGTGGGAAAGCTTTCTTT.

The chain carries TRBV11-2 and TRBJ1-2; D may be TRBD1 (6 bases). V was trimmed by 4 bases and J by 7 bases, leaving 16 bases between them. Germline CDR1 SGHAT, CDR2 FQNNGV. The CDR3 has 14 amino acids. The CDR3 DNA follows: TGTGCCAGCAGCTCCCAAGGGGGGGGAGTTGGCTACACCTTC. Protein sequence: CASSSQGGGVGYTF.

J is TRBJ1-4 and V is TRBV5-5, with a weak D call TRBD1 (6 bases). The CDR3 is 15 amino acids. Per germline, CDR1 SGHKS and CDR2 YYEKEE (reference sequence). Trimming shortened V by 1 base and J by 8 bases, and 15 bases separated the two germline ends. The CDR3 here is CASSLSNRVREKLFF. In nucleotides, the CDR3 is TGTGCCAGCAGCTTGAGCAACAGGGTGAGGGAAAAACTGTTTTTT.

This rearrangement joins TRBV11-2 to TRBJ1-5; possible D gene TRBD1, 6 bases. V dropped 5 bases and J dropped 4 bases, with 15 bases sitting between them. Germline V CDR1 and CDR2: SGHAT, FQNNGV. The CDR3 has 15 residues. The CDR3 loop reads CASSHDPQGNQPQHF. For the CDR3, the DNA is TGTGCCAGCAGCCACGACCCCCAGGGGAATCAGCCCCAGCATTTT.

The rearrangement uses TRBV5-1 and TRBJ1-4, with D uncertain. The CDR3 sequence is 16 residues long. Deletions cut 0 bases from V and 0 bases from J, with 9 bases between. Germline CDR1 reads SGHRS; CDR2 reads YFSETQ. CDR3 loop: CASSLVSGATNEKLFF. As DNA, the CDR3 is TGCGCCAGCAGCTTGGTTAGCGGGGCAACTAATGAAAAACTGTTTTTT. The complete variable domain, with remaining parts taken from reference TRBV5-1 and TRBJ1-4, reads KAGVTQTPRYLIKTRGQQVTLSCSPISGHRSVSWYQQTPGQGLQFLFEYFSETQRNKGNFPGRFSGRQFSNSRSEMNVSTLELGDSALYLCASSLVSGATNEKLFFGSGTQLSVL.

The rearrangement joins TRBV5-5 to TRBJ2-1; 7 nucleotides agree with TRBD1. The CDR3 spans 16 residues. Trimming cost V 0 bases and J 4 bases; bases outside gene matches: 7. CDR1 and CDR2 from the germline V gene are SGHKS and YYEKEE (reference sequence). The CDR3 loop is CASSLGRDRRYNEQFF. CDR3 coding DNA: TGTGCCAGCAGCTTGGGCCGGGACAGACGATACAATGAGCAGTTCTTC. Supplemented by reference TRBV5-5 and TRBJ2-1, the full variable domain reads DAGVTQSPTHLIKTRGQQVTLRCSPISGHKSVSWYQQVLGQGPQFIFQYYEKEERGRGNFPDRFSARQFPNYSSELNVNALLLGDSALYLCASSLGRDRRYNEQFFGPGTRLTVL.

This clone appeared once. The chain couples TRBV25-1 to TRBJ1-3; 8 nucleotides agree with TRBD1. CDR3 length equals 14 residues. The trim removed 4 bases at V and 6 bases at J, leaving 5 bases unmatched. The germline V gene has CDR1 MGHDK and CDR2 SYGVNS. The CDR3 bases are TGTGCCAGCAGTGTACAGGGGGATCTAAACACCATATATTTT. Protein: CASSVQGDLNTIYF.

V is TRBV19 and J is TRBJ1-2; D is uncertain. Trimming left V 6 bases short and J 6 bases short, with 14 bases between. This CDR3 is 13 amino acids long. Germline V CDR1 and CDR2: LNHDA, SQIVND (reference sequence). CDR3 protein: CASRPTKGDGYTF. As DNA, the CDR3 is TGTGCCAGTAGGCCCACTAAGGGAGATGGCTACACCTTC.

The chain combines TRBV28 with TRBJ1-1; D may be TRBD1 (5 bases). CDR1 is MDHEN and CDR2 is SYDVKM in the germline V gene. V shed 8 bases and J shed 1 base, with 32 bases lying between them. The CDR3 totals 20 residues. CDR3 nucleotides: TGTGCCAGCTCATATCCTAAATCGACGGACAATGGCAGGGAGAACACTGAAGCTTTCTTT. Translation: CASSYPKSTDNGRENTEAFF.

The rearrangement joins TRBV27 to TRBJ1-1; TRBD1 matches at 7 bases. V dropped 3 bases and J dropped 11; count of bases not matched to a gene: 9. Germline V gives CDR1 MNHEY, CDR2 SMNVEV (reference sequence). This CDR3 region has 13 residues. The CDR3: CASSLDDRAEAFF. The CDR3 nucleotides are TGTGCCAGCAGTTTGGATGACAGGGCCGAGGCTTTCTTT.

The rearrangement links TRBV9 to TRBJ2-5, with D tentatively TRBD2 (6 bases). V was cut by 4 bases and J by 4 bases, with 17 bases left in between. This CDR3 is 15 amino acids long. Germline V gene sequence: CDR1 SGDLS, CDR2 YYNGEE. CDR3 coding DNA: TGTGCCAGCAGCTACGGGACTTCCCGAGGAGAGACCCAGTACTTC. It translates to CASSYGTSRGETQYF.

V gene TRBV5-1 combines with J gene TRBJ2-7; 12 bases map to TRBD1. The CDR3 runs 14 residues. Per germline, CDR1 SGHRS and CDR2 YFSETQ. V lost 7 bases to trimming and J lost 4 bases; unmatched junction nucleotides: 6. CDR3 DNA: TGCGCCAGCGCTATGGGACAGGGGGCTTACGAGCAGTACTTC. This encodes CASAMGQGAYEQYF.

This clone appeared once. This chain links TRBV6-5 with TRBJ2-7; 8 bases agree with TRBD1. CDR3 length: 14 residues. Trimming removed 3 bases from V and 1 base from J; junction bases left unmatched: 2. Germline assignment: CDR1 MNHEY and CDR2 SVGAGI. The CDR3 nucleotides read TGTGCCAGCAGTTATTGGGACAGGTCCTACGAGCAGTACTTC. It translates to CASSYWDRSYEQYF.

The chain couples TRBV14 to TRBJ2-7; 11 positions match TRBD2. In germline, CDR1 is SGHDN, CDR2 FVKESK. The CDR3 has 14 residues. Trimming removed 4 bases from V and 3 bases from J; junction bases left unmatched: 2. CDR3 DNA: TGTGCCAGCAGCCGCGGACTAGCGGGCTACGAGCAGTACTTC. It codes for CASSRGLAGYEQYF.

The chain joins TRBV10-2 to TRBJ2-1; 9 bases agree with TRBD2. Germline values: CDR1 WSHSY, CDR2 SAAADI. J lost 6 bases, V lost 3 bases, and 12 bases had no gene match. This CDR3 has 17 residues. CDR3 in DNA: TGCGCCAGCAGTGACCCTAGCGGGGCTAGTAGTCCCAATGAGCAGTTCTTC. This gives the protein CASSDPSGASSPNEQFF.

This chain joins TRBV10-2 and TRBJ2-7, with D possibly matching TRBD1 (6 bases). This CDR3 comprises 14 residues. The V and J ends lost 3 bases and 3 bases respectively, with 12 bases between them. Per germline, CDR1 WSHSY and CDR2 SAAADI. The CDR3 region has the DNA TGCGCCAGCAGTGACCCAGGGGCGGTCTACGAGCAGTACTTC. Protein: CASSDPGAVYEQYF.

The rearrangement uses TRBV28 and TRBJ2-5; TRBD2 aligns across 8 bases. The J call is uncertain, as TRBJ2-7 better fits the DNA end. CDR1 is MDHEN, CDR2 SYDVKM, per germline. The CDR3 spans 13 residues. CDR3 region: CASSLTSVGEQYF. CDR3 in DNA: TGTGCCAGCTCTCTGACTAGCGTCGGCGAGCAGTACTTC.

The chain recombines TRBV15 with TRBJ2-1, with D perhaps TRBD1 (6 bases). This CDR3 contains 16 residues. V lost 11 bases and J lost 4, with 24 bases in between. CDR1 and CDR2 (germline): LNHNV, YYDKDF (reference sequence). CDR3: CAHQLCSVQGYNEQFF. For the CDR3, the DNA is TGTGCCCACCAGCTATGTTCAGTACAGGGTTACAATGAGCAGTTCTTC.

This chain uses TRBV7-2 with TRBJ2-1; 8 bases fit TRBD2. Germline CDR1 is SGHTA and CDR2 is FQGNSA. V lost 1 base and J lost 7; bases outside the gene matches: 6. The CDR3 has 15 residues. This CDR3 is CASSLGGLASNEQFF. The CDR3 DNA reads as TGTGCCAGCAGCTTAGGTGGACTAGCCAGTAATGAGCAGTTCTTC.

The chain has TRBV7-2 and TRBJ1-2; possibly TRBD1 for D (5 bases). The germline CDR1 and CDR2 sequences are SGHTA and FQGNSA. This CDR3 spans 15 amino acids. Trimming stripped 2 bases from V and 1 base from J, with 11 bases between. The CDR3 loop is CASSLRLGLNYGYTF. The CDR3, as DNA: TGTGCCAGCAGCTTAAGATTGGGGCTTAACTATGGCTACACCTTC.

The V gene is TRBV5-1, the J gene TRBJ2-2; D remains ambiguous. The CDR3 covers 15 residues. Germline V gene data show CDR1 as SGHRS and CDR2 as YFSETQ. Between the trimmed V and J ends, which lost 0 bases and 2 bases, there was a span of 8 bases. The CDR3 sequence: CASSLGGGNTGELFF. In DNA, the CDR3 is TGCGCCAGCAGCTTGGGAGGTGGAAACACCGGGGAGCTGTTTTTT.

The V call is TRBV4-1, the J call TRBJ2-3; D may be TRBD2 (5 bases). This CDR3 is built from 13 residues. Germline V gives CDR1 MGHRA, CDR2 YSYEKL. Trimming took off 5 bases at V and 0 bases at J, with 6 bases between the two ends. CDR3: CASSDYSTDTQYF. DNA for the CDR3: TGCGCCAGCAGCGACTACAGCACAGATACGCAGTATTTT.

This clone was recorded once. Germline is not matched at one junction end, which may reflect a read error. This chain joins TRBV11-2 and TRBJ2-7; TRBD2 matches 8 bases. CDR1 is SGHAT and CDR2 is FQNNGV in the germline V gene. This CDR3 comprises 11 residues. The CDR3 loop reads CASSSGGDGFF. CDR3 nucleotides: TGTGCCAGCAGCTCCGGGGGGGATGGTTTCTTC. Drawing the rest from reference TRBV11-2 and TRBJ2-7, the complete variable domain is EAGVAQSPRYKIIEKRQSVAFWCNPISGHATLYWYQQILGQGPKLLIQFQNNGVVDDSQLPKDRFSAERLKGVDSTLKIQPAKLEDSAVYLCASSSGGDGFFGPGTRLTVT.

V and J are TRBV7-9 and TRBJ2-1; 16 nucleotides align to TRBD2. Germline V CDR1 and CDR2: SEHNR, FQNEAQ (reference sequence). This CDR3 region has 19 residues. Trimming removed 5 bases from V and 8 bases from J; junction bases left unmatched: 15. CDR3 DNA sequence: TGTGCCAGCAGCCTAAAGTGGGGGACTAGCGGGAGGGCCAGCGATGAGCAGTTCTTC. It codes for CASSLKWGTSGRASDEQFF.

The CDR3, as DNA: TGTGCCACCAGCATCGAACGGGACAGGATGGGGAAAAAACTGTTTTTT. Translation gives CATSIERDRMGKKLFF. The rearrangement joins TRBV15 to TRBJ1-4; 8 bases fit TRBD1. CDR1 and CDR2 (germline): LNHNV, YYDKDF (reference sequence). The CDR3 extends over 16 amino acids. V lost 4 bases and J lost 9; bases outside the gene matches: 13.

V usage is TRBV9 and J usage is TRBJ1-2, with a tentative D call TRBD1 (5 bases). The CDR3 loop spans 15 amino acids. V was clipped by 3 bases and J by 6 bases, with 18 bases between them. Germline CDR1 and CDR2: SGDLS and YYNGEE. The CDR3: CASSGAKGPRNGYTF. The CDR3, as DNA: TGTGCCAGCAGCGGGGCAAAGGGGCCACGAAATGGCTACACCTTC.

This clone appeared a single time. This chain joins TRBV7-9 and TRBJ1-5; tentatively, D is TRBD1 (5 bases). The CDR3 runs to 16 residues. Germline V gene lookup returns CDR1 SEHNR and CDR2 FQNEAQ (reference sequence). Deletions cut 4 bases from V and 4 bases from J, with 17 bases between. The CDR3 spells CASSSVRSRGNQPQHF. The CDR3 coding sequence is TGTGCCAGCAGCTCGGTCAGGTCGCGGGGGAATCAGCCCCAGCATTTT.